This TCR beta chain was captured by sequencing in a study of cytomegalovirus exposure and HLA in healthy donors. This clone came up once. PCR amplification relied on 60 Vbeta primers (plus 13 Jbeta primers). Assay used: immunoSEQ multiplex PCR; TCRdb lists only in-frame clones, some missing. Among about 98,000 clones listed, 81% were seen once. V lost 0 bases and J 1 base, leaving 7 bases between the germline ends. The CDR3 spans 14 residues. Germline CDR1 SGHRS, CDR2 YFSETQ. This receptor was obtained from a man aged 40-50 years in good health and CMV-seronegative. The J gene is TRBJ1-2, the V gene TRBV5-1, with D hard to call. Sequencing was carried out using PBMCs. CDR3 coding DNA: TGCGCCAGCAGCTTGGGTGGGAGTAACTATGGCTACACCTTC. Translation: CASSLGGSNYGYTF.